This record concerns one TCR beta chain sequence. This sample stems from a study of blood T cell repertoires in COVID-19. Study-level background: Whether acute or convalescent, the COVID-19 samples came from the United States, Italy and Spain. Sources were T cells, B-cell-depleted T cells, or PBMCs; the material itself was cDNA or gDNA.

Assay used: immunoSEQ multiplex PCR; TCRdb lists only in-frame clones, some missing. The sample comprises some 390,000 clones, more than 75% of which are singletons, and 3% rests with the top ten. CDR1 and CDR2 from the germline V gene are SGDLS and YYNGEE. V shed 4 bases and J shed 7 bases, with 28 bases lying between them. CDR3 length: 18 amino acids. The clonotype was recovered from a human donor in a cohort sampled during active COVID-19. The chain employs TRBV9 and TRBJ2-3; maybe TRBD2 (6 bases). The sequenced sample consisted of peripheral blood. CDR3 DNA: TGTGCCAGCAGCCCCCCTCCAAGTCCCGGCGGGAAAAGGTATACGCAGTATTTT. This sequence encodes CASSPPPSPGGKRYTQYF.